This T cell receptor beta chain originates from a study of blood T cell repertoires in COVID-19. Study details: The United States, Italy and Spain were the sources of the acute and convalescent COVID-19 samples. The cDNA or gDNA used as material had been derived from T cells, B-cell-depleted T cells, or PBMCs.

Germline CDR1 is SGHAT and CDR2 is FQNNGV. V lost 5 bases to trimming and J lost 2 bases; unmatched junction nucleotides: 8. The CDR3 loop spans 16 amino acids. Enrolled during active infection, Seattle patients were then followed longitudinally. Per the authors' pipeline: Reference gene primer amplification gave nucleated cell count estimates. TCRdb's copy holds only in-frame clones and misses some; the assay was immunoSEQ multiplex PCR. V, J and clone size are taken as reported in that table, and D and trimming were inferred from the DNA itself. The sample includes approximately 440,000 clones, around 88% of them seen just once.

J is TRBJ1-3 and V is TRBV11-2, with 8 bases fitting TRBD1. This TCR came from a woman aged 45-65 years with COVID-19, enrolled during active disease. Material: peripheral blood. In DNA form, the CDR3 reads TGTGCCAGCAGCCCAAGGACAGGGTTTGCTGGAAACACCATATATTTT. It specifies CASSPRTGFAGNTIYF.